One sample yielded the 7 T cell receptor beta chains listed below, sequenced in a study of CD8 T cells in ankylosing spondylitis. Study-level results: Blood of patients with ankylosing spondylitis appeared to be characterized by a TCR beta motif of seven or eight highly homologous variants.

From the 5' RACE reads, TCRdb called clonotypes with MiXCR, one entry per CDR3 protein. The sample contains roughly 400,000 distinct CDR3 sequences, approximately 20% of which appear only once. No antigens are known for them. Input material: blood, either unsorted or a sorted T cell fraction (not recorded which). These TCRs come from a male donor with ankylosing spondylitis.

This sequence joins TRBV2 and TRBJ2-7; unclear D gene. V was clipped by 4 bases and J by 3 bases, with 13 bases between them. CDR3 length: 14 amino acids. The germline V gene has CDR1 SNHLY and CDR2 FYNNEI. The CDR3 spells CASSGNWAGYEQYF. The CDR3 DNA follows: TGTGCCAGCAGTGGCAACTGGGCCGGCTACGAGCAGTACTTC.

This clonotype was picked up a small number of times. Here the CDR3 DNA reads TGCAGTGCTACGGCCCCCCTTGCGGGGGGTGGCTACACCTTC. Translating it yields CSATAPLAGGGYTF. The genes are TRBV20-1 and TRBJ1-2, with D possibly being TRBD1 (5 bases). Trimming left V 4 bases short and J 7 bases short, with 19 bases between. The CDR3 length is 14 residues. Germline V gives CDR1 DFQATT, CDR2 SNEGSKA (reference sequence).

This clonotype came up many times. CDR3 bases: TGTGCCAGCAGCTCAACAGGGACCGGGGAGCTGTTTTTT. Its protein is CASSSTGTGELFF. This chain uses TRBV7-3 with TRBJ2-2; D is possibly TRBD1 (6 bases). The V end was cut by 4 bases, the J end by 5 bases, with 8 bases between. Germline-derived CDR1 and CDR2 are SGHTA and FQGTGA. The CDR3 extends over 13 amino acids.

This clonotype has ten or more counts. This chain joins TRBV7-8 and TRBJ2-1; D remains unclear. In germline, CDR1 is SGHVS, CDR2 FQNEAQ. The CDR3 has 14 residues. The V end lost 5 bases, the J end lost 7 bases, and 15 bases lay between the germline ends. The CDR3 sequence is CASSPNTVLNEQFF. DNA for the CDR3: TGTGCCAGCAGCCCCAATACAGTTTTGAATGAGCAGTTCTTC.

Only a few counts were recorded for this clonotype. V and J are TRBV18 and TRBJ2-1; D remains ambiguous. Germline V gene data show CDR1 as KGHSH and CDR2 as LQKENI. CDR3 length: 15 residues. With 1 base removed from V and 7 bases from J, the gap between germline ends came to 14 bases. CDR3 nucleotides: TGTGCCAGCTCACCACAGGTCGGCCCGGGTAATGAGCAGTTCTTC. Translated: CASSPQVGPGNEQFF. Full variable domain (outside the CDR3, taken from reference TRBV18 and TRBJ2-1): NAGVMQNPRHLVRRRGQEARLRCSPMKGHSHVYWYRQLPEEGLKFMVYLQKENIIDESGMPKERFSAEFPKEGPSILRIQQVVRGDSAAYFCASSPQVGPGNEQFFGPGTRLTVL.

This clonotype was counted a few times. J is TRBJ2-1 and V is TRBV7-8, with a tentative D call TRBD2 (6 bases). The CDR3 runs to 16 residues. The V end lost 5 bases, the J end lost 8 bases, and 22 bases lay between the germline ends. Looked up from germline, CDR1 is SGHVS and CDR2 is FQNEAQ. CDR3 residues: CASSEFPGLPPYEQFF. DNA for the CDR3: TGTGCCAGCAGCGAGTTCCCGGGACTGCCCCCATATGAGCAGTTCTTC.

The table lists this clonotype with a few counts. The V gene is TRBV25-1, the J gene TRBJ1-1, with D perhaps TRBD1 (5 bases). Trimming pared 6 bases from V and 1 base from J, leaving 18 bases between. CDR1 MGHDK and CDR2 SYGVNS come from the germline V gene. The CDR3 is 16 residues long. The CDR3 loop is CASSGTLDSWNTEAFF. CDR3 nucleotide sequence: TGTGCCAGCAGCGGAACCCTCGACAGCTGGAACACTGAAGCTTTCTTT.